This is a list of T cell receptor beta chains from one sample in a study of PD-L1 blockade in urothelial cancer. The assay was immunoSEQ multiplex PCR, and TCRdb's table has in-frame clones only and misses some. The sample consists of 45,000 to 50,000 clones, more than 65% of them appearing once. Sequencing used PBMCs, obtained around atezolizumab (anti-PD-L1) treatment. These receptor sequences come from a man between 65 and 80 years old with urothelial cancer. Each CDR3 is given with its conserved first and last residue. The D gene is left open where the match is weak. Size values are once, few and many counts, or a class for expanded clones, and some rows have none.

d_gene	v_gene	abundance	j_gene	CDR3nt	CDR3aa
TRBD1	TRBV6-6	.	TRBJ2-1	TGTGCCAGCAGCCCGGCCGGGACAGGAGGCAACAATGAGCAGTTCTTC	CASSPAGTGGNNEQFF
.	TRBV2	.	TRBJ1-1	TGTGCCAGCAGTGAAGGCAGGGCGATCAACACTGAAGCTTTCTTT	CASSEGRAINTEAFF
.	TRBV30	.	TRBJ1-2	TGTGCCTGGAGTGTGGGAGGGTCTGGAAGGGGCTACACCTTC	CAWSVGGSGRGYTF
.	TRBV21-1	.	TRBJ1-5	TGTGCCAGCAGCACTACAGGTGCCACATTCAATCAGCCCCAGCATTTT	CASSTTGATFNQPQHF
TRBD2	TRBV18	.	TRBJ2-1	TGTGCCAGCTCTCCCAGCGGGGGCAATGAGCAGTTCTTC	CASSPSGGNEQFF
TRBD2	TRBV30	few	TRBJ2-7	TGTGCCTGGAGTGCGCCGTGGGGGGGGAGCTCCTACGAGCAGTACTTC	CAWSAPWGGSSYEQYF
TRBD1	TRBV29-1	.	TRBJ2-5	TGCAGCGAAGGACAGGGAAACGGAGAGACCCAGTACTTC	CSEGQGNGETQYF
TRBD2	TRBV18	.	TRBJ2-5	TGTGCCAGCTCACCACCACTAGCGGGAGAAGAGACCCAGTACTTC	CASSPPLAGEETQYF
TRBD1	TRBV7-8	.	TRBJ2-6	TGTGCCAGCAGCACCGGGACAGGGGGCTACTCTGGGGCCAACGTCCTGACTTTC	CASSTGTGGYSGANVLTF
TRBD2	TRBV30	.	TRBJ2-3	TGTGCCTGGAGCGGACTAGCGGGAAGCAGAGATACGCAGTATTTT	CAWSGLAGSRDTQYF
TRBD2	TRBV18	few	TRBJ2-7	TGTGCCAGCCGGCCGGTAGCGGGAGTATCCGAGCAGTACTTC	CASRPVAGVSEQYF
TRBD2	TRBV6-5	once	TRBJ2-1	TGTGCCAGCAGTCCTCAAGGGGCGGGAGGGTTGTTGGTCTTC	CASSPQGAGGLLVF
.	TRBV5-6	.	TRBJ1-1	TGTGCCAGCAGCCTCACCGTCACAGAAAACACTGAAGCTTTCTTT	CASSLTVTENTEAFF
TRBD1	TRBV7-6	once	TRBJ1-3	TGTGCCAGCAGCTTAGTGAGCCACAGGGGAAAAACAAACACCATATATTTT	CASSLVSHRGKTNTIYF
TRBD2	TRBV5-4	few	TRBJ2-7	TGTGCCAGCAGCTTGAGCGGGAGGGGGTCCTACGAGCAGTACTTC	CASSLSGRGSYEQYF
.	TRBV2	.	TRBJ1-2	TGTGCCAGCAGTTCATTCGGGACACCGGACTATGGCTACACCTTC	CASSSFGTPDYGYTF
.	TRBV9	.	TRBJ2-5	TGTGCCAGCAGCGTACGGGACATTCAAGAGACCCAGTACTTC	CASSVRDIQETQYF
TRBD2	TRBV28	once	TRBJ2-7	TGTGCCAGCAGTTTAGGGACTAGCGGGAGCCGCCGGGACGAGCAGTACTTC	CASSLGTSGSRRDEQYF
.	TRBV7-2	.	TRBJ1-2	TGTGCCAGCAGCTTGCGGCAGGGAGGTGGCTACACCTTC	CASSLRQGGGYTF
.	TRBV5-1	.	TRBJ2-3	TGCGCCAGCAGCAGCGATACAGATACGCAGTATTTT	CASSSDTDTQYF
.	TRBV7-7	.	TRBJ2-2	TGTGCTAGCAGCAAATACGGGGCCGGGGAGCTGTTTTTT	CASSKYGAGELFF
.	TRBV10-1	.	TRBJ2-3	TGCGCCAGCAGTCAGGGAATCACAGATACGCAGTATTTT	CASSQGITDTQYF
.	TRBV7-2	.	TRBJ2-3	TGTGCCAGCAGTTCTAGCGCCACAGATACGCAGTATTTT	CASSSSATDTQYF
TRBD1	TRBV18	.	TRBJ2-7	TGTGCCAGCTCACAATCGGGACAGGGGAACGAGCAGTACTTC	CASSQSGQGNEQYF
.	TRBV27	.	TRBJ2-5	TGTGCCACCTCCTCCGCAGGGCGGAAGACCCAGTACTTC	CATSSAGRKTQYF
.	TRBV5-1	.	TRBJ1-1	TGCGCCAGCAGCCAGGACAGGAACACTGAAGCTTTCTTT	CASSQDRNTEAFF
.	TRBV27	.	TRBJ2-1	TGTGCCAGCAGCCCGAGCCCCTACAATGAGCAGTTCTTC	CASSPSPYNEQFF
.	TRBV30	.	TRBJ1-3	TGTGCTTATAGGGAGTTGGCTGGAAACACCATATATTTT	CAYRELAGNTIYF
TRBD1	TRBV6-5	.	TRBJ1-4	TGTGCCAGCACCTGGGACAGCCGCCTGGGGAAACTGTTTTTT	CASTWDSRLGKLFF
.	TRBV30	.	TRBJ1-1	TGTGCCTGGAAGCGACAGCAGAACACTGAAGCTTTCTTT	CAWKRQQNTEAFF
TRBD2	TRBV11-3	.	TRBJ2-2	TGTGCCAGCAGCATCCAGCGGGAAGCCGGGGAGCTGTTTTTT	CASSIQREAGELFF
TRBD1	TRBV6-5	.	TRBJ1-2	TGTGCCAGCAGTCGGGGCGCAGGGGGAACTTATGGCTACACCTTC	CASSRGAGGTYGYTF
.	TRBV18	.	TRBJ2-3	TGTGCCAGCTCACCTGGAGGGACCGGCACAGATACGCAGTATTTT	CASSPGGTGTDTQYF
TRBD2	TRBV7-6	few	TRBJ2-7	TGTGCCAGCAGCTTTAGTCAGCGGGGGTCCTACGAGCAGTACTTC	CASSFSQRGSYEQYF
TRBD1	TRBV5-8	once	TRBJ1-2	TGTGCCAGCAGCCTCCGGGACAGGGGTTATGGCTACACCTTC	CASSLRDRGYGYTF
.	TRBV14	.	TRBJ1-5	TGTGCCAGCAGCCGACCGGCACAGCTCGTGCCCCAGCATTTT	CASSRPAQLVPQHF
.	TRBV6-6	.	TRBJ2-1	TGTGCCAGCAGTTACTCGGTGGCTCTTATGTACAATGAGCAGTTCTTC	CASSYSVALMYNEQFF
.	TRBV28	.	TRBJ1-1	TGTGCCACCCGGGGGGGTCTGAACACTGAAGCTTTCTTT	CATRGGLNTEAFF
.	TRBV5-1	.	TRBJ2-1	TGCGCCAGCAGCTTTTTTTCTCTCAATGAGCAGTTCTTC	CASSFFSLNEQFF
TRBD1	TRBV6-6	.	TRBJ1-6	TGTGCCAGCATCCTCGACAGGGGGGAATCACCCCTCCACTTT	CASILDRGESPLHF
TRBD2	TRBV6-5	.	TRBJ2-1	TGTGCCAGCAGTCGATCCGGGACTAGTAGGAATGAGCAGTTCTTC	CASSRSGTSRNEQFF
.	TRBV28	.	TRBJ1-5	TGTGCCAGCAGTTTATTTGTAGATCAGCCCCAGCATTTT	CASSLFVDQPQHF
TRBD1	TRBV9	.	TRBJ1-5	TGTGCCAGCAGCGCGGACAGGGCTTATAGCAATCAGCCCCAGCATTTT	CASSADRAYSNQPQHF
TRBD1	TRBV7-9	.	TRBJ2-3	TGTGCCAGCAGCCCCCGGACAGGGTGGAGCGCAGATACGCAGTATTTT	CASSPRTGWSADTQYF
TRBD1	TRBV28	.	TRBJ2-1	TGTGCCAGCAGTTTAGGAGGGACAGGCTACAATGAGCAGTTCTTC	CASSLGGTGYNEQFF